These T cell receptor beta chains were read from a single sample in a study of blood T cell repertoires in COVID-19. The method was immunoSEQ multiplex PCR; TCRdb's version includes in-frame clones alone and lacks a portion of them. The repertoire consists of about 240,000 clones, with 80% to 85% occurring once and the leading ten covering 8.2%. Input material: peripheral blood. The receptor set was obtained from a woman older than 75 with COVID-19, enrolled during active disease. The CDR3 runs from the conserved cysteine through the conserved F or W. The order of the fields is J gene, clone size, V gene, D gene, CDR3 DNA, CDR3 protein. The D gene is left open where the match is weak. Clone size appears in some rows only: once, few, many, or a class for an expanded clone.

>TRBJ2-6|NA|TRBV7-3|NA
TGTGCCAGCAGCTTACCAGGCAGCTCTGGGGCCAACGTCCTGACTTTC
CASSLPGSSGANVLTF
>TRBJ1-5|NA|TRBV10-3|NA
TGTGCCAGTGGGGCGGATCAGCCCCAGCATTTT
CASGADQPQHF
>TRBJ1-2|NA|TRBV7-9|NA
TGTGCCAGCAGCGGAGGTATGGCGGGGTACTATGGCTACACCTTC
CASSGGMAGYYGYTF
>TRBJ1-2|few|TRBV3-1/TRBV3-2|NA
TGTGCCAGCAGCCCCCATGGGGGGAACTATGGCTACACCTTC
CASSPHGGNYGYTF
>TRBJ2-3|NA|TRBV7-8|NA
TGTGCCAGCAGCTTCTACCGGGGGACCACAGATACGCAGTATTTT
CASSFYRGTTDTQYF
>TRBJ1-1|NA|TRBV5-4|TRBD1
TGTGCCAGCAGCTATGGACAGGTGAACACTGAAGCTTTCTTT
CASSYGQVNTEAFF
>TRBJ2-3|once|TRBV7-2|TRBD1
TGTGCCAGCAGCCTAGAGGGACAGCGAGGCGCAGATACGCAGTATTTT
CASSLEGQRGADTQYF
>TRBJ1-5|NA|TRBV7-9|TRBD1
TGTGCCAGCAGTCTCGGACAGGGAAGCAATCAGCCCCAGCATTTT
CASSLGQGSNQPQHF
>TRBJ1-2|few|TRBV15|TRBD1
TGTGCCACCAGCGAAGGACAGGGGATTAACTATGGCTACACCTTC
CATSEGQGINYGYTF
>TRBJ1-4|NA|TRBV6-6|TRBD1
TGTGCCAGCAGTTTCTCCCCGGGACAGGGGGGGGAAAAACTGTTTTTT
CASSFSPGQGGEKLFF
>TRBJ2-3|few|TRBV6-5|NA
TGTGCCAGCAGCGTCGAAGGGAGAACGACAGATACGCAGTATTTT
CASSVEGRTTDTQYF
>TRBJ1-6|NA|TRBV5-1|NA
TGCGCCAGCAGTCTGAGTAGGAGAGGAGATTCACCCCTCCACTTT
CASSLSRRGDSPLHF
>TRBJ1-2|NA|TRBV5-1|NA
TGCGCCAGCAGCTTGGCGGGCAGGGAAGGCTATGGCTACACCTTC
CASSLAGREGYGYTF
>TRBJ2-5|NA|TRBV29-1|TRBD1
TGCAGCGTTGAAGGGACAGGTGACCCCGAGACCCAGTACTTC
CSVEGTGDPETQYF
>TRBJ1-3|NA|TRBV16|TRBD1
TGTGCCAGCAGTCGACAGGGAGGCTCTGGAAACACCATATATTTT
CASSRQGGSGNTIYF
>TRBJ1-1|NA|TRBV27|NA
TGTGCCAGCAGACCGAACAGGGTCACTGAAGCTTTCTTT
CASRPNRVTEAFF
>TRBJ1-6|NA|TRBV3-1/TRBV3-2|NA
TGTGCCAGCAGCCAAGTGGGCAGTAATTCACCCCTCCACTTT
CASSQVGSNSPLHF
>TRBJ2-5|NA|TRBV30|NA
TGTGCCTCGGACAGTCAAGAGACCCAGTACTTC
CASDSQETQYF
>TRBJ2-2|NA|TRBV6-5|NA
TGTGCCAGCATTCCTCGGGGGGCCACCGGGGAGCTGTTTTTT
CASIPRGATGELFF
>TRBJ2-2|NA|TRBV29-1|TRBD2
TGCACGGTCCGCGGGAGCCTTACCGGGGAGCTGTTTTTT
CTVRGSLTGELFF
>TRBJ2-5|NA|TRBV7-6|NA
TGTGCCAGCAGCTCAGTACCCCTAGCGTCGCAGACCCAGTACTTC
CASSSVPLASQTQYF
>TRBJ1-2|NA|TRBV4-2|NA
TGTGCCAGCAGCCATAGTCCTCAGGGGTCCGATGGCTACACCTTC
CASSHSPQGSDGYTF
>TRBJ1-2|few|TRBV28|NA
TGTGCCAGCAGTTCCCAGGACTCCTATGGCTACACCTTC
CASSSQDSYGYTF
>TRBJ1-1|NA|TRBV5-6|NA
TGTGCCAGCAGCTTGGTGGGACAGAACACTGAAGCTTTCTTT
CASSLVGQNTEAFF
>TRBJ1-2|NA|TRBV20-1|TRBD1
TGCAGTGCTAGTCTGGGGACAGCCAACGACTATGGCTACACCTTC
CSASLGTANDYGYTF
>TRBJ2-3|NA|TRBV28|TRBD2
TGTGCCAGCAATACCGGCGGGAGGGCCCCAGATACGCAGTATTTT
CASNTGGRAPDTQYF
>TRBJ1-5|NA|TRBV7-8|TRBD1
TGTGCCAGCAGCTTAGCTTTGGGACAGAATCAGCCCCAGCATTTT
CASSLALGQNQPQHF
>TRBJ2-2|NA|TRBV2|TRBD1
TGTGCCAGCAGTCGAAGGGGGCAGCTGATCACCGGGGAGCTGTTTTTT
CASSRRGQLITGELFF
>TRBJ1-1|few|TRBV29-1|NA
TGCAGCGTCCCAAAGGGGGGGCCGAACACTGAAGCTTTCTTT
CSVPKGGPNTEAFF
>TRBJ2-2|NA|TRBV30|NA
TGTGCCTGGAGTGTATCTAGCCGCGGGGAGCTGTTTTTT
CAWSVSSRGELFF
>TRBJ2-1|NA|TRBV5-4|NA
TGTGCCAGCAGCTTTAGCTCCCTATCCTCCTACAATGAGCAGTTCTTC
CASSFSSLSSYNEQFF
>TRBJ2-5|few|TRBV7-9|NA
TGTGCCAGCTTGAGTTGGCAGGGCTTCGAAGAGACCCAGTACTTC
CASLSWQGFEETQYF
>TRBJ2-2|once|TRBV11-3|TRBD2
TGTGCCAGCTCGAGCGGGGGGACGAACACCGGGGAGCTGTTTTTT
CASSSGGTNTGELFF
>TRBJ2-5|once|TRBV6-6|TRBD1
TGTGCCAGCAGTGGACAGGGGGCGAGGGGAGAGACCCAGTACTTC
CASSGQGARGETQYF
>TRBJ2-7|NA|TRBV12-3/TRBV12-4|NA
TGTGCCAGCAGTTTTTCCTTTGAGAAGCAGTACTTC
CASSFSFEKQYF
>TRBJ1-4|once|TRBV30|NA
TGTGCCTGGCGTGCAGGGCTGAATGAAAAACTGTTTTTT
CAWRAGLNEKLFF
>TRBJ2-2|NA|TRBV5-1|NA
TGCGCCAGCAGCTTATCAGGGGCCGGGGAGCTGTTTTTT
CASSLSGAGELFF
>TRBJ2-5|NA|TRBV30|TRBD2
TGTGCCTGGACGGCGGGAGGGCGGAATCAAGAGACCCAGTACTTC
CAWTAGGRNQETQYF
>TRBJ2-5|NA|TRBV5-4|NA
TGTGCCAGCAGCGGGACAGAAGGGGGGAAAGAGACCCAGTACTTC
CASSGTEGGKETQYF
>TRBJ1-1|NA|TRBV7-3|NA
TGTGCCAGCAGATTGGACAGGAACACTGAAGCTTTCTTT
CASRLDRNTEAFF
>TRBJ1-2|NA|TRBV6-2/TRBV6-3|TRBD1
TGTGCCAGCAGCTCAAACGAGGGGGCCCTTTCCTATGGCTACACCTTC
CASSSNEGALSYGYTF
>TRBJ1-5|NA|TRBV30|TRBD1
TGTGCCTGGAGCTCCCTGGACAGGCAGCCCCAGCATTTT
CAWSSLDRQPQHF
>TRBJ1-4|NA|TRBV6-4|NA
TGTGCCAGCAACGCAGATATGAGGTCGACTAATGAAAAACTGTTTTTT
CASNADMRSTNEKLFF
>TRBJ1-2|NA|TRBV27|TRBD1
TGTGCCAGCAGTCCCTGGGACAGGGGTAGCGGCTACACCTTC
CASSPWDRGSGYTF
>TRBJ2-2|NA|TRBV13|NA
TGTGCCAGCAGCTTAGACGGGGGATCGAACACCGGGGAGCTGTTTTTT
CASSLDGGSNTGELFF
>TRBJ2-3|NA|TRBV2|TRBD1
TGTGCCAGCAGTGAGTATTGGACAGGGGGAACAGATACGCAGTATTTT
CASSEYWTGGTDTQYF
>TRBJ1-2|NA|TRBV27|NA
TGTGCCAGCAGGCGGACAGACGACTTGGGTGGCTACACCTTC
CASRRTDDLGGYTF